This T cell receptor (beta chain) came from a study of vaccination and CD4 T cells after COVID-19. Study as a whole: Sampling post-COVID took place a median around 91 days after diagnosis (range 35 to 161). Study outcomes and limitations: Nearly all convalescent vaccine-specific clones, 304 of 307, recognized only SARS-CoV-2 spike.

CDR1 is SNHLY and CDR2 is FYNNEI in the germline V gene. The CDR3 extends over 14 amino acids. V lost 2 bases, J lost 7 bases, and 12 bases lay in between. Oncomine TCR Beta short-read sequencing was applied to DNA from cultured CD4+ T cells. TCRdb reanalysed the PCR reads using MiXCR and keeps one entry per CDR3 protein. Of just over 15,000 distinct CDR3 sequences listed, roughly 43% are singletons. As regards this clonotype: Antigen unknown.

Treatment described: approximately nine-day PBMC culture with coronavirus spike peptide pools or control peptides (ViraFEST assay). The clonotype comes from a human donor who had recovered from COVID-19. Sequencing was performed on CD4+ T cells from blood, cultured in vitro, taken before SARS-CoV-2 vaccination. The chain joins TRBV2 to TRBJ1-5; no reliable D call. For the CDR3, the DNA is TGTGCCAGCAGTGAATATCCCACCGTCCAGCCCCAGCATTTT. Protein sequence: CASSEYPTVQPQHF.